What follows are 6 T cell receptor beta chains derived from one specimen sequenced in a study of OX40 agonist ivuxolimab in advanced cancers. Generated by immunoSEQ multiplex PCR, the TCRdb table keeps only in-frame clones and is missing some. The table includes about 75,000 clones, roughly 90% detected once. Sequencing was performed on CD4+ or CD8+ T cells sorted from blood, taken in a trial of the OX40 agonist ivuxolimab. The source of these receptors is an adult with an advanced solid tumor such as melanoma, head and neck, liver or kidney cancer.

This clone was recorded once. V gene TRBV6-1 combines with J gene TRBJ1-2; possible D gene TRBD1, 5 bases. Germline lookup yields CDR1 MNHNS and CDR2 SASEGT. Trimming took 0 bases from V and 6 from J, leaving 11 bases between them. The CDR3 loop spans 14 amino acids. In DNA form, the CDR3 reads TGTGCCAGCAGTGAAGCCTTCAGGGCAGATGGCTACACCTTC. Residues: CASSEAFRADGYTF.

The chain carries TRBV7-2 and TRBJ1-2; TRBD1 might be the D (5 bases). V lost 0 bases, J lost 7 bases, and 15 bases lay in between. The germline V gene has CDR1 SGHTA and CDR2 FQGNSA. The CDR3 runs to 15 residues. The CDR3 coding sequence is TGTGCCAGCAGCTTAGCCTCCGGGGCCTGGGGTGGCTACACCTTC. Protein product: CASSLASGAWGGYTF.

The V call is TRBV15, the J call TRBJ2-1; tentatively, D is TRBD2 (6 bases). Trimming pared 2 bases from V and 7 bases from J, leaving 18 bases between. The germline V gene encodes CDR1 LNHNV and CDR2 YYDKDF (reference sequence). The CDR3 has 16 amino acids. CDR3 sequence reads: CATSRQLRDQINEQFF. The CDR3 region has the DNA TGTGCCACCAGCAGACAGCTGCGGGATCAGATAAATGAGCAGTTCTTC.

This clone was recorded only once. This chain uses TRBV18 with TRBJ2-7; D gene unclear. The CDR3 has 15 amino acids. V lost 5 bases and J lost 3, with 17 bases in between. Germline values: CDR1 KGHSH, CDR2 LQKENI. The CDR3 nucleotides are TGTGCCAGCTCAAAACTACGCGATCCCATCTACGAGCAGTACTTC. This gives the protein CASSKLRDPIYEQYF.

This chain uses TRBV19 with TRBJ2-5, with D possibly being TRBD1 or TRBD2 (5 bases each). The CDR3 runs to 15 residues. V was pared by 1 base and J by 5 bases, with 14 bases between. Germline lookup yields CDR1 LNHDA and CDR2 SQIVND (reference sequence). The CDR3 DNA follows: TGTGCCAGTAGTATAGGTGCCCGGGACGTCGAGACCCAGTACTTC. It translates to CASSIGARDVETQYF.

This clone was counted only a few times. The chain is built from TRBV7-9 and TRBJ1-1, with 7 positions matching TRBD1. This CDR3 spans 12 amino acids. CDR1 is SEHNR and CDR2 is FQNEAQ in the germline V gene (reference sequence). Germline trimming cut 5 bases from V and 5 bases from J; bases unmatched to any gene: 2. CDR3 protein: CASSQQGTEAFF. The DNA of the CDR3 is TGTGCCAGCAGCCAACAGGGGACTGAAGCTTTCTTT.